This T cell receptor beta chain came from a study of blood T cell repertoires in COVID-19. Study details: Collection of acute and convalescent COVID-19 samples took place in the United States, Italy and Spain.

Sequencing was performed with immunoSEQ multiplex PCR; in TCRdb, only in-frame clones are kept and a portion is missing. The repertoire holds 200,000 to 250,000 clones, with about 86% as singletons. Living in roughly 23 US areas, the participants were between roughly 18 and 95 years of age. The J segment lost 8 bases and the V segment lost 4 bases, leaving 3 bases of the junction unmatched. This CDR3 contains 14 residues. Germline V CDR1 and CDR2: SGHRS, YFSETQ. The chain joins TRBV5-1 to TRBJ1-4; TRBD1 aligns across 12 bases. The sequence was collected from a woman aged 45-65 years with acute COVID-19. The specimen sequenced was PBMCs or T cells enriched from blood (not recorded which). The CDR3 protein is CASSVGQGAEKLFF. The DNA of the CDR3 is TGCGCCAGCAGCGTGGGACAGGGGGCGGAAAAACTGTTTTTT.